One and the same sample provided the 30 T cell receptor beta chains below, sequenced in a study of T cell responses to AZD1222 COVID-19 vaccine. The method was immunoSEQ multiplex PCR; TCRdb's version includes in-frame clones alone and lacks a portion of them. Of more than 100,000 clones listed, roughly nine tenths were seen once; the top ten hold around 1.7%. This sample comprised peripheral blood, obtained on day 0 of AZD1222 vaccination. The receptors shown here come from an adult in good health.

This chain joins TRBV5-1 and TRBJ2-3; tentatively, D is TRBD1 or TRBD2 (5 bases each). V was shortened by 1 base and J by 5 bases, with 17 bases between the two germline ends. The germline V gene has CDR1 SGHRS and CDR2 YFSETQ. The CDR3 sequence is 16 residues long. The CDR3 DNA is TGCGCCAGCAGCTTGAACTTCGGCCAGGGAGTAGATACGCAGTATTTT. Amino acid sequence: CASSLNFGQGVDTQYF.

The rearrangement joins TRBV13 to TRBJ1-1, with 7 positions matching TRBD1. The CDR3 length is 15 residues. From germline, CDR1 is PRHDT and CDR2 FYEKMQ (reference sequence). J was trimmed by 4 bases and V by 4 bases; bases with no gene match: 9. CDR3 bases: TGTGCCAGCAGCTGGGGGAGGGGGCGCGGCACTGAAGCTTTCTTT. It yields the protein CASSWGRGRGTEAFF.

The chain recombines TRBV2 with TRBJ2-1, with D perhaps TRBD2 (6 bases). V lost 11 bases and J 8 bases, leaving 16 bases between the germline ends. The CDR3 spans 12 residues. Germline V gives CDR1 SNHLY, CDR2 FYNNEI. The DNA of the CDR3 is TGTGCCGGAGGGGCCATCCCTGATGAGCAGTTCTTC. Protein: CAGGAIPDEQFF.

The chain couples TRBV7-3 to TRBJ1-1, with TRBD1 as a possible D gene (6 bases). This CDR3 has 13 amino acids. With 4 bases removed from V and 5 bases from J, the gap between germline ends came to 11 bases. The germline CDR1 and CDR2 sequences are SGHTA and FQGTGA. CDR3 in DNA: TGTGCCAGCAGCTCTAACAGGGAAACTGAAGCTTTCTTT. Translated, it gives CASSSNRETEAFF.

J is TRBJ2-1 and V is TRBV5-8, with 10 bases matching TRBD2. Trimming removed 4 bases from V and 0 bases from J; junction bases left unmatched: 10. The CDR3 is made up of 18 amino acids. Looked up from germline, CDR1 is SGHTS and CDR2 is YDEGEE. CDR3 in DNA: TGTGCCAGCAGCCCCGGACACACTAGCGGGGTCTCCTACAATGAGCAGTTCTTC. Amino acids: CASSPGHTSGVSYNEQFF.

J is TRBJ1-2 and V is TRBV7-9, with 7 bases lining up with TRBD1. This CDR3 comprises 17 residues. CDR1 is SEHNR and CDR2 is FQNEAQ in the germline V gene (reference sequence). The J segment lost 0 bases and the V segment lost 9 bases, leaving 16 bases of the junction unmatched. CDR3 sequence: CASRGDSVDQANYGYTF. The CDR3 DNA reads TGTGCCAGTCGGGGGGACAGTGTTGATCAAGCTAACTATGGCTACACCTTC. Combining the CDR3 with reference TRBV7-9 and TRBJ1-2 gives the whole variable domain DTGVSQNPRHKITKRGQNVTFRCDPISEHNRLYWYRQTLGQGPEFLTYFQNEAQLEKSRLLSDRFSAERPKGSFSTLEIQRTEQGDSAMYLCASRGDSVDQANYGYTFGSGTRLTVV.

The J gene is TRBJ2-2, the V gene TRBV7-9, with D uncertain. In germline, CDR1 is SEHNR, CDR2 FQNEAQ (reference sequence). This CDR3 contains 16 residues. V was pared by 5 bases and J by 1 base, with 14 bases between. CDR3 sequence (DNA): TGTGCCAGCAGCCCCGGGCACGCAGGGAACACCGGGGAGCTGTTTTTT. Amino acids: CASSPGHAGNTGELFF.

Only one count was recorded for this clone. The chain links TRBV5-1 to TRBJ1-1, with 12 bases matching TRBD1. Germline V gives CDR1 SGHRS, CDR2 YFSETQ. The CDR3 is 16 amino acids. V shed 6 bases and J 10 bases; nucleotides not matched to a gene: 16. CDR3 coding DNA: TGCGCCAGCACCTCCTCGACCGGGACAGGGGGCAGGGGAGCTTTCTTT. Protein: CASTSSTGTGGRGAFF.

The V call is TRBV5-6, the J call TRBJ2-3; 11 nucleotides line up with TRBD1. The V segment lost 3 bases and the J segment 8 bases; nucleotides outside the gene matches: 8. There are 15 residues in the CDR3. Germline V gives CDR1 SGHDT, CDR2 YYEEEE. The CDR3 reads CASSSVPGQGGTQYF. CDR3 nucleotide sequence: TGTGCCAGCAGCTCTGTCCCGGGACAGGGGGGTACGCAGTATTTT.

V and J are TRBV6-1 and TRBJ1-2; the D is unclear. Between the trimmed V and J ends, which lost 2 bases and 4 bases, there was a span of 14 bases. The germline CDR1 and CDR2 sequences are MNHNS and SASEGT. The CDR3 length is 15 residues. The DNA for the CDR3 is TGTGCCAGCAGTGAAATATGGAGTACGGCCTATGGCTACACCTTC. Its protein is CASSEIWSTAYGYTF.

The rearrangement links TRBV7-2 to TRBJ1-3; D call uncertain. CDR3 size: 15 residues. The V gene's germline CDR1 is SGHTA and CDR2 FQGNSA. V was cut by 3 bases and J by 0 bases, with 9 bases left in between. The CDR3 DNA follows: TGTGCCAGCAGCTTCTTGGGGAGCTCTGGAAACACCATATATTTT. This codes for CASSFLGSSGNTIYF. Filled out from reference TRBV7-2 and TRBJ1-3, the complete variable domain reads GAGVSQSPSNKVTEKGKDVELRCDPISGHTALYWYRQSLGQGLEFLIYFQGNSAPDKSGLPSDRFSAERTGGSVSTLTIQRTQQEDSAVYLCASSFLGSSGNTIYFGEGSWLTVV.

This clone was seen a single time. The V and J genes are TRBV7-3 and TRBJ2-1, with D perhaps TRBD1 (5 bases). Germline loops: CDR1 SGHTA, CDR2 FQGTGA. Trimming removed 4 bases from V and 5 bases from J, with 9 bases in between. The CDR3 runs 13 residues. CDR3 residues: CASSSDTNNEQFF. The CDR3, as DNA: TGTGCCAGCAGCTCGGACACGAACAATGAGCAGTTCTTC.

The chain recombines TRBV2 with TRBJ1-5; the D gene is possibly TRBD1 (5 bases). CDR1 and CDR2 from the germline V gene are SNHLY and FYNNEI. The CDR3 is made up of 14 amino acids. Between the trimmed V and J ends, which lost 1 base and 3 bases, there was a span of 7 bases. The CDR3 coding sequence is TGTGCCAGCAGTGAAGGACAGCCCAATCAGCCCCAGCATTTT. Translating it yields CASSEGQPNQPQHF.

The rearrangement links TRBV5-1 to TRBJ2-5, with 7 bases lining up with TRBD2. V shed 4 bases and J 5 bases; nucleotides not matched to a gene: 14. In germline, CDR1 is SGHRS, CDR2 YFSETQ. This CDR3 has 16 residues. DNA of the CDR3: TGCGCCAGCAGCAAGGAACAGCGGGGCCCGGTGGAGACCCAGTACTTC. This codes for CASSKEQRGPVETQYF.

The chain recombines TRBV27 with TRBJ2-7, with D tentatively TRBD2 (6 bases). Germline values: CDR1 MNHEY, CDR2 SMNVEV (reference sequence). The CDR3 spans 14 residues. Trimming stripped 2 bases from V and 4 bases from J, with 12 bases between. This CDR3 reads CASSLSRGWYEQYF. The CDR3 DNA is TGTGCCAGCAGTTTAAGTCGGGGGTGGTACGAGCAGTACTTC.

V is TRBV5-5 and J is TRBJ1-4; 8 nucleotides align to TRBD1. The CDR3 has 13 amino acids. V lost 4 bases and J lost 7; bases outside the gene matches: 3. Germline CDR1 and CDR2: SGHKS and YYEKEE (reference sequence). CDR3 coding DNA: TGTGCCAGCAGCACTACAGGGGGTGAAAAACTGTTTTTT. Protein product: CASSTTGGEKLFF. Supplemented by reference TRBV5-5 and TRBJ1-4, the full variable domain reads DAGVTQSPTHLIKTRGQQVTLRCSPISGHKSVSWYQQVLGQGPQFIFQYYEKEERGRGNFPDRFSARQFPNYSSELNVNALLLGDSALYLCASSTTGGEKLFFGSGTQLSVL.

The gene calls are TRBV7-2 and TRBJ1-2, with TRBD1 as a possible D gene (5 bases). This CDR3 has 16 amino acids. Germline V gives CDR1 SGHTA, CDR2 FQGNSA. V lost 0 bases, J lost 2 bases, and 13 bases lay in between. CDR3 loop: CASSLAGGGVNYGYTF. CDR3 nucleotide sequence: TGTGCCAGCAGCTTAGCCGGCGGGGGGGTCAACTATGGCTACACCTTC.

The chain is built from TRBV5-4 and TRBJ1-1; D might be TRBD1 (5 bases). V lost 4 bases, J lost 0 bases, and 13 bases lay in between. The CDR3 runs to 15 residues. Germline V gives CDR1 SGHNT, CDR2 YYREEE (reference sequence). CDR3 amino acids: CASSPDLGVNTEAFF. CDR3 coding DNA: TGTGCCAGCAGCCCCGATTTGGGGGTGAACACTGAAGCTTTCTTT.

A note on this clone: One end of the junction does not line up with germline, which may come from a read error. V gene TRBV25-1 combines with J gene TRBJ2-1; D gene ambiguous. The CDR3 has 11 amino acids. CDR1 and CDR2 (germline): MGHDK, SYGVNS. CDR3 sequence (DNA): TGTGCCAGCAGCGAATGGGATGAGCAGTTCTTC. Amino acids: CASSEWDEQFF.

CDR3 bases: TGCGCCAGCAGCTTGGAGGGTTGGGGGGCCACAGATACGCAGTATTTT. It is translated as CASSLEGWGATDTQYF. V is TRBV5-1 and J is TRBJ2-3, with D perhaps given as TRBD1 or TRBD2 (6 bases each). The CDR3 is 16 amino acids. Between the trimmed V and J ends, which lost 0 bases and 2 bases, there was a span of 13 bases. The germline V gene has CDR1 SGHRS and CDR2 YFSETQ.

The chain joins TRBV5-1 to TRBJ2-4, with 10 bases aligning to TRBD2. There are 17 residues in the CDR3. Losses at the gene ends were 5 bases for V and 0 bases for J; bases not matched to a gene: 8. Per the germline V gene, CDR1 is SGHRS and CDR2 is YFSETQ. DNA for the CDR3: TGCGCCAGCAGGCCACGAGCGGGGGGGCTAGCCAAAAACATTCAGTACTTC. It codes for CASRPRAGGLAKNIQYF.

The J gene is TRBJ2-7, the V gene TRBV11-3; D could derive from TRBD1 or TRBD2 (5 bases each). Per the germline V gene, CDR1 is SGHNT and CDR2 is YENEEA. The CDR3 extends over 15 amino acids. Trimming shortened V by 3 bases and J by 1 base, and 13 bases separated the two germline ends. CDR3 in amino acids: CASSLGPGPSYEQYF. The CDR3 region has the DNA TGTGCCAGCAGCTTGGGGCCGGGGCCTTCCTACGAGCAGTACTTC.

As regards this clone: The junction departs from germline at one end; a sequencing error may be responsible. The gene calls are TRBV5-6 and TRBJ1-2, with TRBD1 as a possible D gene (5 bases). The CDR3 sequence is 11 residues long. Germline loops: CDR1 SGHDT, CDR2 YYEEEE. CDR3 DNA sequence: TGTGCCAGCAGCTGGGACTCTGGCCGACTCTTC. As protein: CASSWDSGRLF.

In the case of this clone: A junction end diverges from the germline sequence, so it may reflect a read error. The chain carries TRBV20-1 and TRBJ2-5; D is unresolved. Per germline, CDR1 DFQATT and CDR2 SNEGSKA (reference sequence). The CDR3 spans 11 residues. In DNA, the CDR3 is TGCAGTGCTACGGACGGAAGTTGGACGGACTTC. This gives the protein CSATDGSWTDF.

This clone is deemed medium-sized (0.01 to 0.1%). CDR3 bases: TGTGCCAGTAGTATATTCTTACCAGTTAACTCTGGAAACACCATATATTTT. Residues: CASSIFLPVNSGNTIYF. The chain couples TRBV19 to TRBJ1-3; D is unclear. This CDR3 region has 17 residues. Between the trimmed V and J ends, which lost 2 bases and 0 bases, there was a span of 14 bases. Germline-derived CDR1 and CDR2 are LNHDA and SQIVND (reference sequence).

This chain uses TRBV27 with TRBJ2-7; D not resolved. Germline V lookup: CDR1 MNHEY, CDR2 SMNVEV (reference sequence). This CDR3 region has 14 residues. With 1 base removed from V and 2 bases from J, the gap between germline ends came to 9 bases. CDR3 in amino acids: CASSLLGDTYEQYF. CDR3 sequence (DNA): TGTGCCAGCAGTTTATTGGGCGACACCTACGAGCAGTACTTC.

The chain joins TRBV6-5 to TRBJ2-7, with TRBD1 matching over 7 bases. The CDR3 loop spans 14 amino acids. CDR1 is MNHEY and CDR2 is SVGAGI in the germline V gene. V lost 2 bases, J lost 2 bases, and 3 bases stayed unmatched. CDR3 in amino acids: CASSYAQGAYEQYV. CDR3 DNA sequence: TGTGCCAGCAGTTACGCCCAGGGGGCCTACGAGCAGTACGTC.

The V and J genes are TRBV15 and TRBJ1-1, with D possibly being TRBD1 (6 bases). Trimming removed 0 bases at V and 6 bases at J, with 11 bases between. The CDR3 loop spans 14 amino acids. Germline CDR1 LNHNV, CDR2 YYDKDF (reference sequence). CDR3 sequence reads: CATSRDLGTSEAFF. For the CDR3, the DNA is TGTGCCACCAGCAGAGATCTCGGGACATCTGAAGCTTTCTTT. The full variable domain, completed using reference TRBV15 and TRBJ1-1, is DAMVIQNPRYQVTQFGKPVTLSCSQTLNHNVMYWYQQKSSQAPKLLFHYYDKDFNNEADTPDNFQSRRPNTSFCFLDIRSPGLGDTAMYLCATSRDLGTSEAFFGQGTRLTVV.

The J gene is TRBJ2-2, the V gene TRBV6-4, with 7 bases identical to TRBD2. CDR3 length: 15 amino acids. V lost 3 bases and J lost 5; bases outside the gene matches: 6. Germline loops: CDR1 MRHNA, CDR2 SNTAGT. The CDR3 region has the DNA TGTGCCAGCAGTGAAGGACTAGGATTTACCGGGGAGCTGTTTTTT. It is translated as CASSEGLGFTGELFF.

This clone was seen more than once but under ten times. V and J are TRBV5-1 and TRBJ1-2; possible D gene TRBD1, 5 bases. The CDR3 has 15 residues. Germline lookup yields CDR1 SGHRS and CDR2 YFSETQ. The V gene lost 4 bases and the J gene lost 4 bases, with 17 bases spanning the gap. This CDR3 is CASSTGGTEVYGYTF. In DNA, the CDR3 is TGCGCCAGCAGCACGGGGGGGACGGAAGTCTATGGCTACACCTTC.